These 14 T cell receptor beta chains share one sample of origin, sequenced in a study of shared clonotypes between healthy human individuals (dated by TCRdb to the early 2020s). CD8 naive samples were CD45RO-negative cells positively selected for CCR7, giving a CD45RA+CCR7+ population that excluded TemRA cells. Receptors were amplified or captured by the immunoSEQ multiplex PCR assay. In its TCRdb copy, this immuneACCESS table keeps in-frame sequences only and misses some clones. Where compared with another copy, unresolved V genes explain less than half of these, and the others have no known cause. The sample table contains fewer than 1 million clones; only one count was recorded for about 97% of them. The leading ten clones occupy under 0.3% of the sample. The sequenced material came from naive CD8+ T cells sorted from blood. The cell subset or site label here, explained by the study, means: CD45RA+CCR7+. All receptors derive from a young man in good health.

The chain combines TRBV5-1 with TRBJ2-7; D tentatively fits TRBD1 or TRBD2 (5 bases each). The length of the CDR3 is 12 residues. CDR1 and CDR2 from the germline V gene are SGHRS and YFSETQ. Trimming took off 0 bases at V and 10 bases at J, with 11 bases between the two ends. The CDR3 DNA follows: TGCGCCAGCAGCTTGGGGGGGACCCGTCAGTACTTC. Translating it yields CASSLGGTRQYF.

The chain combines TRBV21-1 with TRBJ2-3; the D segment call TRBD2 is taken from the table without a DNA check. TRBV21-1 is described as a pseudogene. The CDR3 covers 16 residues. The CDR3 is CASSKEERESTDTQYF. The CDR3 region has the DNA TGTGCCAGCAGCAAAGAGGAGCGGGAGAGCACAGATACGCAGTATTTT.

The chain uses TRBV29-1 and TRBJ2-5, with a tentative D call TRBD2 (6 bases). The CDR3 extends over 12 amino acids. CDR1 is SQVTM, CDR2 ANQGSEA, per germline. Trimming pared 6 bases from V and 5 bases from J, leaving 13 bases between. In nucleotides, the CDR3 is TGCAGCGTGACGGGAGAAAGGGAGACCCAGTACTTC. This translates into CSVTGERETQYF.

This rearrangement joins TRBV29-1 to TRBJ2-1; D is perhaps TRBD2 (6 bases). The CDR3 has 14 residues. Germline lookup yields CDR1 SQVTM and CDR2 ANQGSEA. Trimming took off 7 bases at V and 10 bases at J, with 23 bases between the two ends. The DNA for the CDR3 is TGCAGCGCCATCTGGGACGACCCCAGCGGGGAGCAGTTCTTC. Translated, it gives CSAIWDDPSGEQFF.

Regarding this clone: The sample contains more than one DNA sequence encoding this CDR3. This chain connects TRBV7-9 to TRBJ2-3; no firm D call. Trimming shortened V by 0 bases and J by 2 bases, and 3 bases separated the two germline ends. Germline CDR1 SEHNR, CDR2 FQNEAQ (reference sequence). The CDR3 runs 13 residues. The CDR3 protein is CASSLANTDTQYF. CDR3 coding DNA: TGTGCCAGCAGCTTAGCAAACACAGATACGCAGTATTTT.

Points on this clone: Other DNA sequences from this sample encode an identical CDR3 as well. This chain uses TRBV7-9 with TRBJ2-7, with 8 bases aligning to TRBD1. Germline loops: CDR1 SEHNR, CDR2 FQNEAQ (reference sequence). J lost 3 bases, V lost 5 bases, and 3 bases had no gene match. The CDR3 covers 13 residues. CDR3 protein: CASSLGQVYEQYF. CDR3 sequence (DNA): TGTGCCAGCAGCCTGGGACAGGTCTACGAGCAGTACTTC.

The chain uses TRBV5-4 and TRBJ1-1, with D uncertain. Trimming removed 10 bases at V and 5 bases at J, with 18 bases between. This CDR3 has 13 amino acids. The germline V gene encodes CDR1 SGHNT and CDR2 YYREEE (reference sequence). The CDR3 loop is CAGMVRSGTEAFF. CDR3 sequence (DNA): TGTGCCGGAATGGTGCGATCGGGAACTGAAGCTTTCTTT.

J is TRBJ1-2 and V is TRBV6-5; 7 bases match TRBD1. Trimming at V came to 1 base and at J to 0 bases, leaving 5 bases not matched to a gene. The CDR3 runs to 16 residues. Germline assignment: CDR1 MNHEY and CDR2 SVGAGI. Written as DNA, the CDR3 is TGTGCCAGCAGTTACTTCCGGGACAGAGCTAACTATGGCTACACCTTC. The encoded protein is CASSYFRDRANYGYTF.

This chain uses TRBV5-1 with TRBJ2-7, with 9 bases matching TRBD1. V dropped 7 bases and J dropped 2; count of bases not matched to a gene: 7. The CDR3 spans 14 residues. Germline assignment: CDR1 SGHRS and CDR2 YFSETQ. In nucleotides, the CDR3 is TGCGCCAGCCAGGGACAGGGTAGACCCTACGAGCAGTACTTC. Its protein product is CASQGQGRPYEQYF.

Turning to this clone: The identical CDR3 is also encoded by other nucleotide sequences in the sample. The chain carries TRBV4-1 and TRBJ2-7; D may be TRBD1 (5 bases). V gave up 0 bases and J gave up 3 bases, with 9 bases separating them. The germline CDR1 and CDR2 sequences are MGHRA and YSYEKL. The CDR3 consists of 14 residues. Here the CDR3 reads CASSQDQGGYEQYF. CDR3 sequence (DNA): TGCGCCAGCAGCCAAGATCAGGGCGGCTACGAGCAGTACTTC.

The V call is TRBV11-2, the J call TRBJ2-2; D gene uncertain. This CDR3 has 14 amino acids. In germline, CDR1 is SGHAT, CDR2 FQNNGV. The V end lost 1 base, the J end lost 4 bases, and 7 bases lay between the germline ends. CDR3 sequence reads: CASSLVFRTGELFF. CDR3 in DNA: TGTGCCAGCAGCTTAGTTTTCCGCACCGGGGAGCTGTTTTTT.

The chain combines TRBV6-5 with TRBJ2-1, with 8 bases aligning to TRBD2. The CDR3 is made up of 14 amino acids. The V gene's germline CDR1 is MNHEY and CDR2 SVGAGI. The V segment lost 4 bases and the J segment 9 bases; nucleotides outside the gene matches: 8. The CDR3 sequence is CASSFGGRLAEQFF. The DNA for the CDR3 is TGTGCCAGCAGTTTTGGCGGGAGGCTGGCTGAGCAGTTCTTC.

The gene calls are TRBV29-1 and TRBJ2-1; 13 bases agree with TRBD2. Unmatched junction bases numbered 7, after V lost 4 bases and J lost 4 bases. The CDR3 runs 16 residues. Per germline, CDR1 SQVTM and CDR2 ANQGSEA. CDR3 amino acids: CSVVVTSGREYNEQFF. For the CDR3, the DNA is TGCAGCGTTGTGGTCACTAGCGGGAGGGAATACAATGAGCAGTTCTTC.

V usage is TRBV5-4 and J usage is TRBJ1-4; 8 positions match TRBD1. Germline V lookup: CDR1 SGHNT, CDR2 YYREEE (reference sequence). CDR3 length: 14 residues. The V and J ends lost 8 bases and 6 bases, in that order; junction bases with no gene match: 9. The chain's CDR3 is CASKNQGADEKLFF. The CDR3 DNA reads TGTGCCAGTAAGAACCAGGGGGCCGATGAAAAACTGTTTTTT. The full variable domain, its missing parts supplied by reference TRBV5-4 and TRBJ1-4, is ETGVTQSPTHLIKTRGQQVTLRCSSQSGHNTVSWYQQALGQGPQFIFQYYREEENGRGNFPPRFSGLQFPNYSSELNVNALELDDSALYLCASKNQGADEKLFFGSGTQLSVL.